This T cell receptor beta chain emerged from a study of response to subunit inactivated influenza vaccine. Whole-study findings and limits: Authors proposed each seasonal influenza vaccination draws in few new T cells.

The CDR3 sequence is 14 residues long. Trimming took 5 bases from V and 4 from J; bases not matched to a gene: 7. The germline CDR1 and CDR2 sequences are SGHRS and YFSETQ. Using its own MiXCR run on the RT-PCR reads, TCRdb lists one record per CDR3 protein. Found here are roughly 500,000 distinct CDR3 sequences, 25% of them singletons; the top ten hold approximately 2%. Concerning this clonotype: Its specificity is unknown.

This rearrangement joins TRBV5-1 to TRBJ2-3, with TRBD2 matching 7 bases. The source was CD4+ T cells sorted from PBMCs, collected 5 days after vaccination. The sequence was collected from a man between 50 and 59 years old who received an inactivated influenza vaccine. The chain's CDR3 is CASSQAGAADTQYF. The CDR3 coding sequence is TGCGCCAGCAGTCAGGCGGGAGCGGCAGATACGCAGTATTTT.